The clone carrying this TCR beta chain was seen many times. Its specificity is unknown. V shed 3 bases and J shed 1 base, with 9 bases lying between them. CDR3 length: 14 residues. The data were taken from a study of CD8+CD57+ T cells in acquired aplastic anemia. Study conclusions and caveats: Over 25 CD8+ CDR3 sequences occurred in both the patients and the controls.

For CDR3 and TCR beta VDJ profiling, genomic DNA was the template used. TCRdb reprocessed the reads via MiXCR and lists one record per CDR3 protein. The data show more than 150,000 distinct CDR3 sequences, approximately 45% seen once. This receptor was taken from a human donor in good health. The specimen sequenced was sorted CD4+, CD8+, or CD8+CD57+ T cells (not recorded which) from PBMCs. The chain is built from TRBV12-3 or TRBV12-4 and TRBJ1-2, with D unclear. CDR3: CASSLSPFNYGYTF. The CDR3 region has the DNA TGTGCCAGCAGTTTGAGTCCCTTTAACTATGGCTACACCTTC.